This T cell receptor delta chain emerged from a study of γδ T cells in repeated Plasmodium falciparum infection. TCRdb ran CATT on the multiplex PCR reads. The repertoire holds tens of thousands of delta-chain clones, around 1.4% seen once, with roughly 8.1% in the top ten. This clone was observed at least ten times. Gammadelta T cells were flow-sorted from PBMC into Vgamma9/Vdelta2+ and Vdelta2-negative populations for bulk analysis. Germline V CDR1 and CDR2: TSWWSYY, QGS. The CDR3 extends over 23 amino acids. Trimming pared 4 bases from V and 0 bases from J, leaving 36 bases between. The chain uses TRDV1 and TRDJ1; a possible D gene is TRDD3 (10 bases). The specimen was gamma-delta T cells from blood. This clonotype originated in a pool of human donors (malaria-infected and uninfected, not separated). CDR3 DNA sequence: TGTGCTCTTGGGGCCCACCTTCCTACGCATCTGGGGGATAAAGGAGTACACACCGATAAACTCATCTTT. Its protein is CALGAHLPTHLGDKGVHTDKLIF.